These T cell receptor beta chains were read from a single sample in a study of blood T cell repertoires in COVID-19. The data were produced by immunoSEQ multiplex PCR, yet TCRdb's version contains in-frame clones alone and is incomplete. The table lists 150,000 to 200,000 clones, 70% to 90% of them singletons. The sequenced sample consisted of PBMCs or T cells enriched from blood (not recorded which). The source of these receptors is a woman aged 45-65 years who had recovered from COVID-19. Both conserved end residues are part of each CDR3. D genes are given only for firm matches. Not all rows give a size; the values are once, few, many and, for expanded clones, a class.

d_gene	abundance	v_gene	j_gene	CDR3aa	CDR3nt
TRBD1	.	TRBV11-2	TRBJ1-1	CASSSRDRNTEAFF	TGTGCCAGCAGCTCACGGGACAGAAACACTGAAGCTTTCTTT
TRBD1	.	TRBV5-1	TRBJ1-3	CASSLRTGSQSGNTIYF	TGCGCCAGCAGCTTGCGGACAGGGAGTCAGTCGGGAAACACCATATATTTT
TRBD1	.	TRBV6-5	TRBJ2-7	CASKTRTGLYEQYF	TGTGCCAGCAAAACACGGACAGGCCTCTACGAGCAGTACTTC
.	.	TRBV7-2	TRBJ2-7	CASSSQSGWEQYF	TGTGCCAGCAGCTCACAGAGCGGTTGGGAGCAGTACTTC
TRBD2	.	TRBV7-2	TRBJ2-7	CASSSQGSGGAYEQYF	TGTGCCAGCAGCTCCCAGGGTAGCGGGGGGGCCTACGAGCAGTACTTC
.	.	TRBV6-5	TRBJ2-6	CASSHYSGANVLTF	TGTGCCAGCAGCCACTACTCTGGGGCCAACGTCCTGACTTTC
TRBD1	.	TRBV5-6	TRBJ1-2	CASSWTGGGYTF	TGTGCCAGCAGCTGGACAGGCGGGGGCTACACCTTC
TRBD1	.	TRBV4-2	TRBJ2-5	CASSPALSAGGWGETQYF	TGTGCCAGCAGCCCCGCCCTTTCCGCAGGGGGCTGGGGAGAGACCCAGTACTTC
.	.	TRBV11-3	TRBJ2-3	CASSSRGGTQYF	TGTGCCAGCAGCTCGAGGGGGGGTACGCAGTATTTT
.	.	TRBV7-2	TRBJ2-2	CASNPGRFGELFF	TGTGCCAGTAACCCGGGGAGATTCGGGGAGCTGTTTTTT
TRBD2	.	TRBV6-6	TRBJ2-1	CASSYNAGTGGNEQFF	TGTGCCAGCAGTTACAACGCCGGGACCGGGGGGAATGAGCAGTTCTTC
.	.	TRBV7-6	TRBJ1-4	CASSLRQGWATNEKLFF	TGTGCCAGCAGCTTAAGGCAGGGGTGGGCAACTAATGAAAAACTGTTTTTT
.	.	TRBV2	TRBJ2-1	CAIYRTPPDNEQFF	TGTGCCATTTACAGGACCCCCCCGGACAATGAGCAGTTCTTC
.	.	TRBV6-5	TRBJ2-3	CASSYSTYTDTQYF	TGTGCCAGCAGTTACTCGACATACACAGATACGCAGTATTTT
.	.	TRBV7-3	TRBJ2-5	CASSLTAGQGTQYF	TGTGCCAGCAGCTTAACGGCAGGGCAGGGGACCCAGTACTTC
.	.	TRBV11-3	TRBJ1-5	CASSRQSNQPQHF	TGTGCCAGCAGCCGCCAGAGCAATCAGCCCCAGCATTTT
.	.	TRBV7-2	TRBJ2-2	CASSPDSWDTGELFF	TGTGCCAGCAGCCCGGACAGTTGGGACACCGGGGAGCTGTTTTTT
TRBD1	.	TRBV11-2	TRBJ2-3	CASSADRGWYKAYRDTQYF	TGTGCCAGCAGCGCAGACAGGGGATGGTACAAGGCCTACCGAGATACGCAGTATTTT
TRBD1	once	TRBV19	TRBJ1-2	CASSTHTQGATSGYTF	TGTGCCAGTAGTACCCACACACAGGGGGCGACTTCTGGCTACACCTTC
.	.	TRBV18	TRBJ2-5	CASSPQGGETQYF	TGTGCCAGCTCACCGCAGGGTGGCGAGACCCAGTACTTC
.	.	TRBV19	TRBJ1-3	CASSTPTISSGNTIYF	TGTGCCAGTAGTACCCCGACAATTTCCTCTGGAAACACCATATATTTT
.	.	TRBV5-4	TRBJ1-1	CASSLSPGDEAFF	TGTGCCAGCAGCTTGAGTCCGGGGGATGAAGCTTTCTTT
.	few	TRBV7-2	TRBJ2-2	CASSSGGTDTGELFF	TGTGCCAGCAGCTCCGGGGGTACGGACACCGGGGAGCTGTTTTTT
TRBD1	.	TRBV10-3	TRBJ1-1	CAISAGQGVDTEAFF	TGTGCCATCAGTGCGGGACAGGGTGTCGACACTGAAGCTTTCTTT
.	.	TRBV27	TRBJ1-4	CASSLAPGAPVEKLFF	TGTGCCAGCAGTTTAGCCCCAGGGGCCCCGGTCGAAAAACTGTTTTTT
TRBD1	.	TRBV30	TRBJ1-6	CAWSLTGQGSSPLHF	TGTGCCTGGAGTCTCACCGGACAGGGCAGCTCACCCCTCCACTTT
.	.	TRBV9	TRBJ2-1	CASSASRGGQGFNEQFF	TGTGCCAGCAGCGCCTCCCGCGGGGGTCAGGGGTTCAATGAGCAGTTCTTC
.	.	TRBV5-6	TRBJ1-1	CASSYTQANTEAFF	TGTGCCAGCAGCTATACCCAGGCGAACACTGAAGCTTTCTTT
TRBD1	.	TRBV5-5	TRBJ2-1	CASSFGQGGYNEQFF	TGTGCCAGCAGCTTCGGACAGGGGGGCTACAATGAGCAGTTCTTC